Described below is a single TCR beta chain sequence and its context. The antigen is undetermined. TCRdb's copy holds only in-frame clones and misses some; the assay was immunoSEQ multiplex PCR. Here the sample spans over 45,000 clones, about three quarters being singletons. This specimen comes from a study of T cell responses to AZD1222 COVID-19 vaccine. Study-level information: Pooling was applied to second doses at about 4 or about 12 weeks. General study points: CD4 TCRs associated with vaccination spanned spike, dominating at 160-218 and 743-854. In a largely white British group with more females than males, clonal diversity was possibly underestimated. It was only after the peak T cell response that any repertoires were sampled.

The CDR3 is 12 amino acids. V shed 6 bases and J shed 6 bases, with 8 bases lying between them. The V call is TRBV12-3 or TRBV12-4, the J call TRBJ2-2; D not resolved. The sequence was obtained from an adult in good health. The sequenced sample was peripheral blood, obtained on day 0 of AZD1222 vaccination. DNA for the CDR3: TGTGCCAGCAGCTCAGATGCCGGGGAGCTGTTTTTT. It codes for CASSSDAGELFF.